These 20 T cell receptor beta chains originate from one sample sequenced in a study of cytomegalovirus exposure and HLA in healthy donors (dated by TCRdb to between 2016 and 2019). To prepare the library, the immunoSEQ multiplex PCR assay was applied. The multiplex PCR relied on a mix of 60 forward primers for TCR Vbeta segments and 13 reverse primers for TCR Jbeta segments. Here the immuneACCESS table is served through TCRdb, limited to in-frame sequences with V and J called. Missing clones are a known gap in these copies; in checked studies unresolved V genes cover under half, and the rest lacks a known reason. For this sample the table gives about 130,000 clones, of which 75% to 90% were detected only once. In total, the top ten clones hold 3.3% of the sample. Sequenced input: PBMCs. The source of these receptors is a male donor in good health and CMV-seronegative.

The chain carries TRBV30 and TRBJ1-1, with D tentatively TRBD1 (6 bases). The V gene lost 2 bases and the J gene lost 11 bases, with 12 bases spanning the gap. This CDR3 has 11 amino acids. CDR1 and CDR2 (germline): GTSNPN, SVGIG (reference sequence). CDR3 DNA: TGTGCCTGGAGTTCACAGGGTAAGGCTTTCTTT. Residues: CAWSSQGKAFF.

V usage is TRBV27 and J usage is TRBJ1-2; D may be TRBD1 (6 bases). Germline assignment: CDR1 MNHEY and CDR2 SMNVEV (reference sequence). V was trimmed by 3 bases and J by 8 bases, leaving 19 bases between them. The CDR3 length is 15 residues. The CDR3 sequence is CASSFASGGREGYTF. CDR3 coding DNA: TGTGCCAGCAGTTTCGCTAGCGGGGGCAGGGAAGGCTACACCTTC.

V is TRBV30 and J is TRBJ1-5; 11 nucleotides line up with TRBD1. J was trimmed by 6 bases and V by 3 bases; bases with no gene match: 4. From germline, CDR1 is GTSNPN and CDR2 SVGIG (reference sequence). The CDR3 length is 14 residues. The CDR3 spells CAWSGDRGTQPQHF. The CDR3 coding sequence is TGTGCCTGGAGCGGGGACAGGGGGACTCAGCCCCAGCATTTT.

The chain couples TRBV9 to TRBJ1-1; TRBD1 matches 7 bases. Looked up from germline, CDR1 is SGDLS and CDR2 is YYNGEE. V trimming: 2 bases; J trimming: 1 base; junction bases outside the gene matches: 2. The CDR3 is 14 amino acids. The CDR3 DNA is TGTGCCAGCAGCGTGACAGGGAAGAACACTGAAGCTTTCTTT. The encoded protein is CASSVTGKNTEAFF. The whole variable domain, remainder taken from reference TRBV9 and TRBJ1-1, is DSGVTQTPKHLITATGQRVTLRCSPRSGDLSVYWYQQSLDQGLQFLIQYYNGEERAKGNILERFSAQQFPDLHSELNLSSLELGDSALYFCASSVTGKNTEAFFGQGTRLTVV.

This chain joins TRBV6-5 and TRBJ2-7, with unresolved D. The ends were cut back, 0 bases at V and 4 bases at J, with 13 bases in the middle. The CDR3 runs 15 residues. CDR1 is MNHEY and CDR2 is SVGAGI in the germline V gene. The CDR3 nucleotides are TGTGCCAGCAGTTACTCGACGCAACAGCTTTACGAGCAGTACTTC. Its translation: CASSYSTQQLYEQYF.

The V gene is TRBV6-5, the J gene TRBJ2-7; 10 nucleotides agree with TRBD2. The CDR3 has 15 amino acids. Germline V gives CDR1 MNHEY, CDR2 SVGAGI. The junction had 12 bases not matched to a gene; V was cut back by 11 bases and J by 2 bases. The CDR3, as DNA: TGTGCCGGCACCTCTAGCGGGAGTGTTCCCTACGAGCAGTACTTC. Translation gives CAGTSSGSVPYEQYF.

The rearrangement links TRBV5-1 to TRBJ1-3, with 8 bases aligning to TRBD1. CDR1 is SGHRS, CDR2 YFSETQ, per germline. The CDR3 loop spans 15 amino acids. V was pared by 0 bases and J by 2 bases, with 1 base of the junction left unmatched. CDR3 sequence (DNA): TGCGCCAGCAGCTTGGGGGGACAGGCTGGAAACACCATATATTTT. Translation gives CASSLGGQAGNTIYF.

This chain links TRBV4-1 with TRBJ2-5; 10 bases map to TRBD1. The CDR3 is 15 amino acids. CDR1 is MGHRA and CDR2 is YSYEKL in the germline V gene. V was clipped by 2 bases and J by 5 bases; unmatched bases: 5. CDR3 nucleotide sequence: TGCGCCAGCAGCCAACCGGGACAGGGGACGGAGACCCAGTACTTC. Translating gives CASSQPGQGTETQYF.

The rearrangement joins TRBV9 to TRBJ1-2, with D unresolved. Per the germline V gene, CDR1 is SGDLS and CDR2 is YYNGEE. The length of the CDR3 is 13 residues. Trimming left V 0 bases short and J 4 bases short, with 7 bases between. CDR3 DNA sequence: TGTGCCAGCAGCGTAGGGAGTACCTATGGCTACACCTTC. It yields the protein CASSVGSTYGYTF.

The chain is built from TRBV5-1 and TRBJ1-1; 9 bases line up with TRBD1. The CDR3 covers 14 residues. After removal of 1 base from V and 5 bases from J, the junction contained 3 bases not matched to a gene. Germline V gene data show CDR1 as SGHRS and CDR2 as YFSETQ. CDR3 DNA: TGCGCCAGCAGCTTGACAGGGGGCTTGACTGAAGCTTTCTTT. This codes for CASSLTGGLTEAFF. The full variable domain, rest sourced from reference TRBV5-1 and TRBJ1-1, is KAGVTQTPRYLIKTRGQQVTLSCSPISGHRSVSWYQQTPGQGLQFLFEYFSETQRNKGNFPGRFSGRQFSNSRSEMNVSTLELGDSALYLCASSLTGGLTEAFFGQGTRLTVV.

The rearrangement uses TRBV29-1 and TRBJ2-2; TRBD1 is a possible D gene (5 bases). The CDR3 length is 11 residues. Trimming removed 8 bases from V and 6 bases from J, with 10 bases in between. The germline CDR1 and CDR2 sequences are SQVTM and ANQGSEA. CDR3 sequence (DNA): TGCAGCCTACAACAGGCCGGGGAGCTGTTTTTT. It is translated as CSLQQAGELFF.

This clone was counted a single time. The chain couples TRBV5-4 to TRBJ2-3; a possible D gene is TRBD2 (5 bases). The CDR3 consists of 15 residues. V was pared by 0 bases and J by 1 base, with 9 bases between. Germline V gives CDR1 SGHNT, CDR2 YYREEE (reference sequence). CDR3 sequence: CASSLVGVGTDTQYF. The CDR3 region has the DNA TGTGCCAGCAGCTTGGTGGGAGTAGGCACAGATACGCAGTATTTT.

This chain uses TRBV28 with TRBJ2-5, with TRBD1 matching over 7 bases. The closer fit of TRBJ2-7 to the DNA end suggests the J call may be wrong. This CDR3 has 15 amino acids. The germline V gene has CDR1 MDHEN and CDR2 SYDVKM. CDR3 DNA: TGTGCCAGCAGTACGAGGACAGGTAATTCCTACGAGCAGTACTTC. Encoded protein: CASSTRTGNSYEQYF.

V usage is TRBV4-1 and J usage is TRBJ2-5, with TRBD2 identical over 14 bases. Unmatched junction bases numbered 8, after V lost 4 bases and J lost 4 bases. The germline V gene encodes CDR1 MGHRA and CDR2 YSYEKL. The CDR3 runs 17 residues. The CDR3 loop reads CASSPGSGTSGRETQYF. For the CDR3, the DNA is TGCGCCAGCAGCCCCGGGTCAGGGACTAGCGGGAGAGAGACCCAGTACTTC.

V and J are TRBV28 and TRBJ2-7, with D uncertain. CDR3 length: 14 residues. Germline V gene lookup returns CDR1 MDHEN and CDR2 SYDVKM. Trimming stripped 2 bases from V and 6 bases from J, with 14 bases between. The CDR3: CASSLPPLLGEQYF. CDR3 nucleotide sequence: TGTGCCAGCAGTTTACCCCCCCTTCTAGGCGAGCAGTACTTC.

Here the CDR3 reads CATSRGGQGQRTEAFF. CDR3 coding DNA: TGTGCCACCAGCAGAGGGGGACAGGGACAGAGGACTGAAGCTTTCTTT. V and J are TRBV15 and TRBJ1-1, with TRBD1 matching 9 bases. From germline, CDR1 is LNHNV and CDR2 YYDKDF (reference sequence). V gave up 1 base and J gave up 5 bases; unmatched junction bases: 8. The CDR3 has 16 residues.

Written as DNA, the CDR3 is TGTGCCAGCACCCAGGGGGGTTCCCGGGAGCTGTTTTTT. Protein: CASTQGGSRELFF. The chain couples TRBV7-9 to TRBJ2-2, with a tentative D call TRBD1 (7 bases). This CDR3 is 13 amino acids long. CDR1 is SEHNR, CDR2 FQNEAQ, per germline (reference sequence). Trimming took 7 bases from V and 9 from J, leaving 15 bases between them.

The J gene is TRBJ2-7, the V gene TRBV7-2, with a weak D call TRBD2 (6 bases). Trimming cost V 1 base and J 2 bases, with 12 bases left between them. The CDR3 covers 15 residues. Germline loops: CDR1 SGHTA, CDR2 FQGNSA. As DNA, the CDR3 is TGTGCCAGCAGCTTAGAAGTAGGCGGGGCCTACGAGCAGTACTTC. Encoded protein: CASSLEVGGAYEQYF.

The genes are TRBV19 and TRBJ2-2; possibly TRBD2 for D (5 bases). This CDR3 contains 14 residues. Trimming took off 5 bases at V and 6 bases at J, with 13 bases between the two ends. The V gene's germline CDR1 is LNHDA and CDR2 SQIVND (reference sequence). The CDR3 sequence: CASSWGVKAGELFF. As DNA, the CDR3 is TGTGCCAGTAGTTGGGGAGTTAAGGCCGGGGAGCTGTTTTTT. Variable domain in full (rest from reference TRBV19 and TRBJ2-2): DGGITQSPKYLFRKEGQNVTLSCEQNLNHDAMYWYRQDPGQGLRLIYYSQIVNDFQKGDIAEGYSVSREKKESFPLTVTSAQKNPTAFYLCASSWGVKAGELFFGEGSRLTVL.

The count of this clone is one. This chain connects TRBV6-5 to TRBJ2-5; 10 nucleotides agree with TRBD1. After removal of 1 base from V and 4 bases from J, the junction contained 6 bases not matched to a gene. Germline V gene sequence: CDR1 MNHEY, CDR2 SVGAGI. The CDR3 spans 16 residues. The CDR3 DNA reads as TGTGCCAGCAGTTACTGGACAGGGGGTTTTGGAGAGACCCAGTACTTC. Protein product: CASSYWTGGFGETQYF.